This T cell receptor (beta chain) comes out of a study of cytomegalovirus exposure and HLA in healthy donors. The ends lost 6 bases at V and 0 bases at J; junction bases unmatched: 2. Germline V gene data show CDR1 as MDHEN and CDR2 as SYDVKM. The CDR3 consists of 15 residues. Comments on this clone: Its antigen is unidentified.

Study-wide results and limits: Most TCR sequences were rare, but some public TCRs occurred in many donors.

Vbeta (60) and Jbeta (13) primers were used in the PCR. Sequenced by immunoSEQ multiplex PCR; TCRdb stores in-frame clones only, minus some. The data hold around 140,000 clones, with approximately 80% observed a single time. Sequenced sample: PBMCs. This sequence joins TRBV28 and TRBJ2-7, with 13 bases lining up with TRBD2. The clonotype comes from a woman aged 55-69 years in good health and CMV-seronegative. CDR3 in DNA: TGTGCCAGCAGACTAGCGGGAGGGAACTCCTACGAGCAGTACTTC. This codes for CASRLAGGNSYEQYF.